Reported below is one TCR beta chain. The antigen this receptor binds is unknown. Nothing much larger sits one base from this clone, and base qualities are not available. Memory CD4+ T cells, defined as all CD4+ cells other than CD45RA+CCR7+CD95- naive cells, were FACS-sorted on a FACSAria III to a purity of over 95%. Blood from healthy donors came from blood donation centers in Switzerland. Total CD4+ T cells and monocytes were enriched by positive selection with CD4 and CD14 magnetic microbeads. CD8+, CD14+, CD16+, CD56+, CD19+ and CD25-bright cells were excluded prior to sorting. To assess in vivo expansion of bacteria-reactive clonotypes, total memory CD4+ T cells from a couple of blood donors were sequenced directly ex vivo. Isolation of peripheral blood mononuclear cells from donor blood was performed with Ficoll-Paque Plus. Ex vivo total memory CD4+ samples were sequenced at deep level, with detection sensitivity of one cell in 200,000. The QIAamp DNA Micro Kit was used to extract genomic DNA from cell pellets, and spectrophotometry was used to check the DNA quantity and purity. TCR Vbeta CDR3 regions were amplified with the immunoSEQ multiplex PCR assay. Amplicons were sequenced on the Illumina HiSeq platform. Each retrieved sequence was 87 nucleotides long and included the CDR3 region. From the authors' description of their analysis: A unique productive TCR Vbeta nucleotide sequence was defined as a clonotype and was quantified by productive template frequency from ImmunoSEQ Analyzer V3.0. A threshold at the top 5th percentile of each frequency-ranked repertoire was used to define expanded clonotypes. Repertoire overlap was calculated as Chao-Jaccard with the R package fossil and was visualized by nonmetric multidimensional scaling with the R package MASS. TCRdb re-hosts the immuneACCESS table, in-frame sequences only. Its copies lack some clones; in the studies checked, an unresolved V gene accounts for under half of them, and the cause for the rest is not known. V and J calls plus clone size are reproduced from that table; the DNA served to infer D and trimming. Present in this sample are some 30,000 clones, approximately 80% of which were seen just once. The leading ten clones occupy 1.7% of the sample.

The data were taken from a study of human CD4 T cells and Enterobacteriaceae (dated by TCRdb to the early 2020s). Summary of the overall study and its limitations: Reactivity of ex vivo clonotypes was inferred only by matching nucleotide sequences to CFSE-low cultures from the same donors. Ex vivo, broadly cross-reactive clonotypes appeared more expanded than specific ones, with 11 of 19 and about two thirds of the roughly 34 in the top 5%.

CDR1 MNHEY and CDR2 SMNVEV are derived from the germline V gene (reference sequence). The CDR3 holds 14 amino acids from the cysteine to the phenylalanine. CDR3 DNA only is kept here, 42 bases in frame from base 1. Between the V and J ends, shortened by 5 bases and 7 bases respectively, the junction contains 18 bases. This TCR was recovered from a human donor in good health. The sequencing sample was made of memory CD4+ T cells from blood. Sample cell subset or site, as interpreted from the label and publication: total memory CD4 T cells sorted directly ex vivo, unstimulated. This chain joins TRBV27 to TRBJ2-7; the D gene identity is not certain. The DNA reads TGTGCCAGCAGTCCCCACTCGACGGATTGGGAGCAGTACTTC. It translates to CASSPHSTDWEQYF.